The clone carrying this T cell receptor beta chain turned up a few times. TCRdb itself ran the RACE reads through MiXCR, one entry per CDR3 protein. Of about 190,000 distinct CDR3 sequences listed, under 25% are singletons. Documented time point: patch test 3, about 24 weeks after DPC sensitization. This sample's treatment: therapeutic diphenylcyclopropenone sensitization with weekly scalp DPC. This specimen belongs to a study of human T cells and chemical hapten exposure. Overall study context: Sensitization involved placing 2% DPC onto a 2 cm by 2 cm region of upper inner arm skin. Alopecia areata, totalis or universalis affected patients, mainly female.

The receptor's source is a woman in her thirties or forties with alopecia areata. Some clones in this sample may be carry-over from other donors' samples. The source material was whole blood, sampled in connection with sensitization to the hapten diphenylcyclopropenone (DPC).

As DNA, the CDR3 is TGTGCCTGGAGTGTACAGGGTTACAATCAGCCCCAGCATTTT. Translated: CAWSVQGYNQPQHF. This chain uses TRBV30 with TRBJ1-5, with D possibly being TRBD1 (6 bases). V was clipped by 0 bases and J by 3 bases, with 9 bases between them. The CDR3 contains 14 residues. Germline V gene data show CDR1 as GTSNPN and CDR2 as SVGIG (reference sequence).